Listed here are 22 T cell receptor beta chains from one sample, sequenced in a study of cytomegalovirus exposure and HLA in healthy donors. The PCR ran on 60 Vbeta and 13 Jbeta primers. Assay: immunoSEQ multiplex PCR; the TCRdb copy retains only in-frame clones and omits some. The profile shows 160,000 or so clones, roughly 80% of them singletons. The specimen was PBMCs. Receptors were obtained from a woman between 45 and 60 years old in good health and CMV-seropositive.

The V gene is TRBV5-1, the J gene TRBJ2-1; a possible D gene is TRBD1 (5 bases). CDR1 and CDR2 (germline): SGHRS, YFSETQ. V gave up 4 bases and J gave up 2 bases, with 13 bases separating them. This CDR3 has 15 amino acids. CDR3 nucleotides: TGCGCCAGCAGCGAAGACAGCCTTACCTACAATGAGCAGTTCTTC. It specifies CASSEDSLTYNEQFF.

V usage is TRBV6-5 and J usage is TRBJ1-5; tentatively, D is TRBD1 (5 bases). Per germline, CDR1 MNHEY and CDR2 SVGAGI. With 8 bases removed from V and 6 bases from J, the gap between germline ends came to 14 bases. This CDR3 has 13 residues. The CDR3 is CASSRGNGQPQHF. CDR3 coding DNA: TGTGCCAGCTCGCGGGGGAACGGTCAGCCCCAGCATTTT.

This clone occurred once. V and J are TRBV19 and TRBJ2-6, with 7 bases fitting TRBD1. The CDR3 consists of 17 residues. V lost 4 bases, J lost 2 bases, and 8 bases stayed unmatched. The V gene's germline CDR1 is LNHDA and CDR2 SQIVND (reference sequence). CDR3 coding DNA: TGTGCCAGTAGTAGACAGGGAAGGGGGCCTGGGGCCAACGTCCTGACTTTC. This codes for CASSRQGRGPGANVLTF.

The chain employs TRBV7-3 and TRBJ2-2, with unresolved D. Germline assignment: CDR1 SGHTA and CDR2 FQGTGA. This CDR3 has 13 residues. Trimming stripped 3 bases from V and 7 bases from J, with 9 bases between. CDR3 amino acids: CASSFSSGGELFF. In nucleotides, the CDR3 is TGTGCCAGCAGCTTTTCCAGTGGCGGGGAGCTGTTTTTT.

This clone was detected only once. The V call is TRBV13, the J call TRBJ2-5, with TRBD2 matching over 7 bases. The J call may not be correct, given that the DNA end is closer to TRBJ2-7. In germline, CDR1 is PRHDT, CDR2 FYEKMQ (reference sequence). The CDR3 is 14 amino acids. The CDR3 DNA sequence: TGTGCCAGCAGCTTAGGGGCGGGGGCCTACGAGCAGTACTTC. This codes for CASSLGAGAYEQYF.

Comments on this clone: Distinct nucleotide sequences in the sample also encode this CDR3. The rearrangement uses TRBV5-1 and TRBJ2-2, with D possibly being TRBD1 (6 bases). The CDR3 runs to 13 residues. The V end was cut by 3 bases, the J end by 5 bases, with 8 bases between. Germline values: CDR1 SGHRS, CDR2 YFSETQ. Here the CDR3 reads CASSYRDTGELFF. As DNA, the CDR3 is TGCGCCAGCAGCTACAGGGATACCGGGGAGCTGTTTTTT. The entire variable domain, with the rest obtained from reference TRBV5-1 and TRBJ2-2, is as follows: KAGVTQTPRYLIKTRGQQVTLSCSPISGHRSVSWYQQTPGQGLQFLFEYFSETQRNKGNFPGRFSGRQFSNSRSEMNVSTLELGDSALYLCASSYRDTGELFFGEGSRLTVL.

To note about this clone: Other DNA sequences of this sample code for an identical CDR3. DNA for the CDR3: TGTGCCAGCAGCGCCCCGCAGGGGACTGAAGCTTTCTTT. Protein product: CASSAPQGTEAFF. The chain couples TRBV5-6 to TRBJ1-1; D is possibly TRBD1 (6 bases). The CDR3 is 13 residues long. The V gene's germline CDR1 is SGHDT and CDR2 YYEEEE. Trimming stripped 4 bases from V and 5 bases from J, with 12 bases between.

This clone has only one observation. The chain combines TRBV19 with TRBJ2-1; 10 bases are a match to TRBD2. Germline-derived CDR1 and CDR2 are LNHDA and SQIVND (reference sequence). J gave up 6 bases and V 7 bases, and 12 bases lay outside the gene matches. The length of the CDR3 is 16 residues. Here the CDR3 DNA reads TGTGCCAGTACCCCCGGGGCTAGCGGGAGCCTCAATGAGCAGTTCTTC. Residues: CASTPGASGSLNEQFF.

The gene calls are TRBV19 and TRBJ2-5; 8 bases line up with TRBD1. Trimming cost V 3 bases and J 5 bases; bases outside gene matches: 11. CDR3 length equals 16 residues. The germline V gene encodes CDR1 LNHDA and CDR2 SQIVND (reference sequence). DNA of the CDR3: TGTGCCAGTAGTATTTGGGGGACAGGAGGGATGGAGACCCAGTACTTC. Translation gives CASSIWGTGGMETQYF.

The rearrangement joins TRBV19 to TRBJ1-5; 9 nucleotides line up with TRBD1. Germline trimming cut 8 bases from V and 4 bases from J; bases unmatched to any gene: 9. This CDR3 is 15 amino acids long. CDR1 and CDR2 (germline): LNHDA, SQIVND (reference sequence). CDR3 in amino acids: CASFPGQGENQPQHF. CDR3 coding DNA: TGTGCCAGTTTTCCGGGACAGGGAGAAAATCAGCCCCAGCATTTT. Full variable domain (missing parts from reference TRBV19 and TRBJ1-5): DGGITQSPKYLFRKEGQNVTLSCEQNLNHDAMYWYRQDPGQGLRLIYYSQIVNDFQKGDIAEGYSVSREKKESFPLTVTSAQKNPTAFYLCASFPGQGENQPQHFGDGTRLSIL.

The chain uses TRBV6-1 and TRBJ2-2; 7 nucleotides line up with TRBD2. V was clipped by 1 base and J by 3 bases; unmatched bases: 8. Per the germline V gene, CDR1 is MNHNS and CDR2 is SASEGT. The CDR3 contains 17 residues. CDR3 loop: CASSEGVGTIDTGELFF. CDR3 sequence (DNA): TGTGCCAGCAGTGAAGGGGTGGGGACTATCGACACCGGGGAGCTGTTTTTT.

J is TRBJ1-2 and V is TRBV4-1; 8 positions agree with TRBD1. Looked up from germline, CDR1 is MGHRA and CDR2 is YSYEKL. This CDR3 is built from 14 residues. V was clipped by 0 bases and J by 7 bases; unmatched bases: 4. As DNA, the CDR3 is TGCGCCAGCAGCCAAGATACAGGGGGTTTTGGCTACACCTTC. Encoded protein: CASSQDTGGFGYTF.

This clone was detected only a few times. The gene calls are TRBV5-6 and TRBJ1-5; weak D call: TRBD1 (6 bases). Germline V gene data show CDR1 as SGHDT and CDR2 as YYEEEE. Trimming removed 0 bases at V and 7 bases at J, with 8 bases between. The CDR3 has 13 residues. CDR3 sequence reads: CASSLGQEQPQHF. In nucleotides, the CDR3 is TGTGCCAGCAGCTTGGGACAGGAACAGCCCCAGCATTTT.

CDR3 DNA: TGTGCCAGCTCACAAAGCGGGGGGGCCTTGGACATTCAGTACTTC. It codes for CASSQSGGALDIQYF. The chain is built from TRBV18 and TRBJ2-4; 10 bases align to TRBD2. The CDR3 is made up of 15 amino acids. The J segment lost 8 bases and the V segment lost 4 bases, leaving 8 bases of the junction unmatched. Germline V lookup: CDR1 KGHSH, CDR2 LQKENI.

V and J are TRBV29-1 and TRBJ2-3; 14 bases fit TRBD2. V lost 7 bases, J lost 6 bases, and 6 bases stayed unmatched. The CDR3 length is 14 residues. Per the germline V gene, CDR1 is SQVTM and CDR2 is ANQGSEA. This CDR3 reads CSAGLAGVSDTQYF. The CDR3 nucleotides read TGCAGCGCGGGACTAGCGGGGGTTTCGGATACGCAGTATTTT.

J is TRBJ2-7 and V is TRBV10-1; 8 nucleotides agree with TRBD2. CDR1 is WNHNN, CDR2 SYGVQD, per germline (reference sequence). Losses at the gene ends were 11 bases for V and 3 bases for J; bases not matched to a gene: 9. This CDR3 contains 13 residues. The CDR3 DNA reads as TGCGCCGCCCGGGACGGGGGGGGCTACGAGCAGTACTTC. This translates into CAARDGGGYEQYF.

This chain links TRBV4-3 with TRBJ1-4; a possible D gene is TRBD1 (5 bases). This CDR3 comprises 17 residues. V gave up 1 base and J gave up 1 base, with 13 bases separating them. In germline, CDR1 is LGHNA, CDR2 YSLEER. CDR3 in DNA: TGCGCCAGCAGCCAAGCGTTCACAGGTGGAACTAATGAAAAACTGTTTTTT. As protein: CASSQAFTGGTNEKLFF.

This clone appeared a few times. The V call is TRBV6-6, the J call TRBJ1-2; weak D call: TRBD1 (6 bases). Germline CDR1 reads MNHNY; CDR2 reads SVGAGI (reference sequence). V shed 0 bases and J shed 7 bases, with 12 bases lying between them. The CDR3 runs to 14 residues. The DNA for the CDR3 is TGTGCCAGCAGTTACTCGGGGGGGGCGCTTGGCTACACCTTC. Amino acids: CASSYSGGALGYTF.

V gene TRBV5-1 combines with J gene TRBJ1-1; tentatively, D is TRBD1 (5 bases). This CDR3 spans 13 amino acids. The V gene's germline CDR1 is SGHRS and CDR2 YFSETQ. V lost 0 bases, J lost 10 bases, and 13 bases lay in between. The CDR3 region is CASSLGQGNRAFF. The CDR3 DNA reads as TGCGCCAGCAGCTTGGGTCAGGGTAATAGAGCTTTCTTT.

The DNA for the CDR3 is TGTGCCAGCAGCCCGACAGTGGTGGGCCTAGGTGGCTATGGCTACACCTTC. Protein product: CASSPTVVGLGGYGYTF. The chain uses TRBV2 and TRBJ1-2; a possible D gene is TRBD1 (5 bases). V was clipped by 6 bases and J by 4 bases, with 24 bases between them. The CDR3 is made up of 17 amino acids. Germline-derived CDR1 and CDR2 are SNHLY and FYNNEI.

CDR3 nucleotide sequence: TGTGCCAGTAGCTCCCCCCCCCGATGGGGGCGTAGCACAGATACGCAGTATTTT. Residues: CASSSPPRWGRSTDTQYF. The rearrangement links TRBV19 to TRBJ2-3, with D perhaps TRBD1 (6 bases). The CDR3 consists of 18 residues. Per germline, CDR1 LNHDA and CDR2 SQIVND (reference sequence). The germline V and J ends were trimmed by 6 bases and 0 bases, with 22 bases remaining between them.

The CDR3 DNA follows: TGCGCCAGCAGCCCGGGTTGGCGGGGGGGGGCAGATACGCAGTATTTT. Residues: CASSPGWRGGADTQYF. The chain combines TRBV5-1 with TRBJ2-3; 9 bases align to TRBD2. The V segment lost 4 bases and the J segment 4 bases; nucleotides outside the gene matches: 10. There are 16 residues in the CDR3. CDR1 is SGHRS and CDR2 is YFSETQ in the germline V gene.